This T cell receptor beta chain comes out of a study of shared clonotypes between healthy human individuals. With respect to this clone: What it binds is unknown.

Study-wide results and limits: Generally, naive subsets came out with larger estimated richness than memory subsets.

CDR1 SGHAT and CDR2 FQNNGV come from the germline V gene. The V and J ends lost 6 bases and 6 bases, in that order; junction bases with no gene match: 5. This CDR3 contains 14 residues. Here immunoSEQ multiplex PCR was the method, and the copy in TCRdb shows in-frame clones only, minus some. This repertoire shows 2,100,000 or so clones, almost 96% found once; its top ten account for roughly 0.13%. The chain carries TRBV11-2 and TRBJ2-1, with TRBD1 identical over 10 bases. The sample consisted of naive CD4+ T cells sorted from blood. Stated subset: CD45RA+ positively selected. The sequence was collected from a man younger than 30 in good health. For the CDR3, the DNA is TGTGCCAGCAGTGCCTGGACAGGGGGCAATGAGCAGTTCTTC. It codes for CASSAWTGGNEQFF.